This paragraph covers one T cell receptor beta chain sequence. Methods used by the authors: Nucleated cell counts were estimated from reference gene primer amplification. Repertoires were generated with immunoSEQ multiplex PCR, while TCRdb's copy carries only in-frame clones and drops some. The V and J calls and the clone size are those of that table, but D and trimming were determined from the DNA. The sample lists 90,000 to 130,000 clones, over 80% seen once, with 0.7% to 0.85% in the top ten. The V gene's germline CDR1 is MNHNY and CDR2 SVGAGI (reference sequence). CDR3 length equals 14 residues. The V end was cut by 1 base, the J end by 4 bases, with 9 bases between. The source of the sample is a study of blood T cell repertoires in COVID-19. Whole-study context: Specimens from acute and convalescent COVID-19 originated in the United States, Italy and Spain. In each case, the material was cDNA or gDNA derived from T cells, B-cell-depleted T cells, or PBMCs.

The sequencing input was peripheral blood. The sequence derives from a woman aged 70-85 years with acute or convalescent COVID-19. J is TRBJ2-3 and V is TRBV6-6, with a tentative D call TRBD2 (7 bases). The CDR3 spells CASSYWEGADTQYF. The CDR3 DNA is TGTGCCAGCAGTTACTGGGAGGGGGCAGATACGCAGTATTTT.